The 9 T cell receptor beta chains listed next were all sequenced from one sample in a study of blood T cell repertoires in COVID-19 (dated by TCRdb to the early 2020s). The library was made by the immunoSEQ multiplex PCR assay. TCRdb obtained this table from immuneACCESS and retained in-frame rearrangements with V and J assigned. These tables miss some clones; where compared with another copy, unresolved V genes account for less than half of the shortfall, and the remainder is unexplained. Recorded for this sample are approximately 110,000 clones; around 64% of them occurred a single time. Of the sample, about 0.85% falls within the top ten clones. Sequencing was done on a sample of peripheral blood. The receptors derive from a human donor with acute or convalescent COVID-19. The donor label of this sample is uncertain.

The J gene is TRBJ1-1, the V gene TRBV6-5; TRBD1 might be the D (6 bases). The germline gives CDR1 MNHEY, CDR2 SVGAGI. Trimming pared 6 bases from V and 1 base from J, leaving 12 bases between. The CDR3 runs 14 residues. The CDR3 is CASRSPGQNTEAFF. The DNA for the CDR3 is TGTGCCAGCAGATCCCCGGGACAGAACACTGAAGCTTTCTTT.

In its sample, this clone was seen a few times. V gene TRBV4-1 combines with J gene TRBJ2-7; 8 nucleotides agree with TRBD2. The germline CDR1 and CDR2 sequences are MGHRA and YSYEKL. The CDR3 has 16 amino acids. V lost 3 bases, J lost 0 bases, and 7 bases stayed unmatched. CDR3 in amino acids: CASSHPRAGGSYEQYF. The CDR3 nucleotides are TGCGCCAGCAGCCACCCCCGGGCGGGGGGCTCCTACGAGCAGTACTTC.

The chain uses TRBV19 and TRBJ2-3, with 14 bases fitting TRBD2. This CDR3 spans 14 amino acids. V lost 8 bases, J lost 4 bases, and 2 bases stayed unmatched. CDR1 and CDR2 (germline): LNHDA, SQIVND (reference sequence). The CDR3 sequence: CASGGLAGADTQYF. The CDR3, as DNA: TGTGCCAGTGGGGGACTAGCGGGGGCAGATACGCAGTATTTT. Complete variable domain (other parts from reference TRBV19 and TRBJ2-3): DGGITQSPKYLFRKEGQNVTLSCEQNLNHDAMYWYRQDPGQGLRLIYYSQIVNDFQKGDIAEGYSVSREKKESFPLTVTSAQKNPTAFYLCASGGLAGADTQYFGPGTRLTVL.

The V gene is TRBV2, the J gene TRBJ2-5, with 11 positions matching TRBD1. The ends lost 6 bases at V and 2 bases at J; junction bases unmatched: 2. The CDR3 is 14 amino acids. CDR1 SNHLY and CDR2 FYNNEI come from the germline V gene. In nucleotides, the CDR3 is TGTGCCAGCAGATGGGACAGGGGGCAAGAGACCCAGTACTTC. Residues: CASRWDRGQETQYF.

J is TRBJ1-3 and V is TRBV15, with 7 nucleotides matching TRBD1. This CDR3 has 16 residues. Germline-derived CDR1 and CDR2 are LNHNV and YYDKDF (reference sequence). Trimming removed 2 bases from V and 0 bases from J; junction bases left unmatched: 4. The CDR3, as DNA: TGTGCCACCAGCAGATTGGGACAGTCCTCTGGAAACACCATATATTTT. Its protein product is CATSRLGQSSGNTIYF.

The V and J genes are TRBV30 and TRBJ1-1, with D possibly being TRBD1 (6 bases). V shed 2 bases and J shed 0 bases, with 13 bases lying between them. This CDR3 spans 15 amino acids. From germline, CDR1 is GTSNPN and CDR2 SVGIG (reference sequence). CDR3 sequence (DNA): TGTGCCTGGAGTACGAGGACAGTGATGAACACTGAAGCTTTCTTT. Its protein product is CAWSTRTVMNTEAFF.

The chain uses TRBV2 and TRBJ1-4, with unresolved D. Germline CDR1 reads SNHLY; CDR2 reads FYNNEI. V dropped 11 bases and J dropped 6 bases, with 16 bases sitting between them. This CDR3 contains 13 residues. This CDR3 reads CAFRPERYEKLFF. The CDR3 DNA is TGTGCCTTTCGCCCCGAGAGGTATGAAAAACTGTTTTTT. The entire variable domain, with the rest obtained from reference TRBV2 and TRBJ1-4, is as follows: EPEVTQTPSHQVTQMGQEVILRCVPISNHLYFYWYRQILGQKVEFLVSFYNNEISEKSEIFDDQFSVERPDGSNFTLKIRSTKLEDSAMYFCAFRPERYEKLFFGSGTQLSVL.

The V call is TRBV5-1, the J call TRBJ2-3, with 10 bases fitting TRBD2. This CDR3 is built from 14 residues. J lost 6 bases, V lost 4 bases, and 5 bases had no gene match. CDR1 and CDR2 (germline): SGHRS, YFSETQ. The CDR3 region is CASSPEAGGDTQYF. Here the CDR3 DNA reads TGCGCCAGCAGCCCAGAAGCGGGGGGGGATACGCAGTATTTT. The variable domain in full, with the rest retrieved from reference TRBV5-1 and TRBJ2-3, is KAGVTQTPRYLIKTRGQQVTLSCSPISGHRSVSWYQQTPGQGLQFLFEYFSETQRNKGNFPGRFSGRQFSNSRSEMNVSTLELGDSALYLCASSPEAGGDTQYFGPGTRLTVL.

The V call is TRBV24-1, the J call TRBJ2-7; 7 positions match TRBD2. Germline assignment: CDR1 KGHDR and CDR2 SFDVKD. The CDR3 covers 19 residues. V dropped 0 bases and J dropped 5; count of bases not matched to a gene: 18. The CDR3 region has the DNA TGTGCCACCAGTGATTTGTATCGAACCGGGTCGGGGGGATATAACGAGCAGTACTTC. It encodes CATSDLYRTGSGGYNEQYF.